This T cell receptor beta chain was sequenced during a study of post-analysis software for immune sequencing data. In its sample, this clonotype was seen a few times. Its antigen is unknown. Study-wide results and caveats: Diversity measured as normalized Chao1 was significantly lower in multiple sclerosis patients than in controls. F measure clustering grouped samples strongly by preparation batch. TRBV segments more frequent in patients than in controls numbered roughly 5 and included TRBV5-6, TRBV5-1 and TRBV20-1.

The V end lost 3 bases, the J end lost 6 bases, and 18 bases lay between the germline ends. Germline loops: CDR1 SQVTM, CDR2 ANQGSEA. The CDR3 consists of 15 residues. The authors incorporated unique molecular identifiers into the TCR beta cDNA libraries. MiXCR, applied by TCRdb to the PCR reads, yields one record per CDR3 protein. The sample contains roughly 160,000 distinct CDR3 sequences, 30% to 45% of which appear only once. This TCR derives from a girl between 10 and 17 years old with multiple sclerosis. This specimen was blood, taken after autologous hematopoietic stem cell transplantation. The chain combines TRBV29-1 with TRBJ2-1; a possible D gene is TRBD2 (5 bases). Here the CDR3 DNA reads TGCAGCGTTGAGGGGAGCAGCCGGACTCGCAATGAGCAGTTCTTC. Its translation is CSVEGSSRTRNEQFF.